A selection of T cell receptor beta chains follows, all from one sample in a study of T-cell memory formation after mild COVID-19. MiXCR was run by TCRdb on the 5' RACE reads, yielding one entry per CDR3 protein. The sample shows 430,000 or so distinct CDR3 sequences, 25% of them seen only once. Sequencing input: PBMCs or a T cell subset sorted from them (not recorded which). These receptors were collected from an adult woman who had mild COVID-19 (a few samples of this study predate the infection). Cell type and time point are not known. Both conserved end residues are part of each CDR3. A D gene is named only where the DNA matches it firmly. The size field is filled for only some rows; it gives once, few, many or a size class.

.	.	TRBV5-1	TRBJ2-5	CASSRPPRQETQYF	TGCGCCAGCAGCCGACCCCCACGTCAAGAGACCCAGTACTTC
TRBD2	few	TRBV18	TRBJ2-3	CASSPPGLAGPDTQYF	TGTGCCAGCTCACCACCGGGACTAGCGGGACCAGATACGCAGTATTTT
TRBD1	.	TRBV12-3/TRBV12-4	TRBJ1-1	CASRNTGVQAFF	TGTGCCAGCAGAAATACAGGGGTCCAAGCTTTCTTT
TRBD1	.	TRBV5-1	TRBJ1-2	CASSPGTGESNYGYTF	TGCGCCAGCAGCCCCGGGACAGGGGAATCTAACTATGGCTACACCTTC
.	.	TRBV6-5	TRBJ2-3	CASSYRGDTQYF	TGTGCCAGCAGTTACAGGGGAGATACGCAGTATTTT
TRBD1	.	TRBV11-1	TRBJ2-7	CASSLTWETGADEQYF	TGTGCCAGCAGCTTAACTTGGGAGACAGGGGCAGACGAGCAGTACTTC
.	few	TRBV5-1	TRBJ1-3	CASSLGGPASGNTIYF	TGCGCCAGCAGCTTGGGGGGGCCTGCCTCTGGAAACACCATATATTTT
.	few	TRBV2	TRBJ1-1	CASSEATEAFF	TGTGCCAGCAGTGAAGCCACTGAAGCTTTCTTT
TRBD2	.	TRBV29-1	TRBJ2-7	CSVEGVPGTSSYEQYF	TGCAGCGTTGAAGGGGTCCCCGGGACTAGCTCCTACGAGCAGTACTTC
.	few	TRBV3-1	TRBJ2-1	CASSHRGEQFF	TGTGCCAGCAGCCACCGCGGTGAGCAGTTCTTC
.	.	TRBV3-1	TRBJ1-2	CASSQGEFGYTF	TGTGCCAGCAGCCAAGGAGAATTTGGCTACACCTTC
.	few	TRBV9	TRBJ2-5	CASSVAQEQETQYF	TGTGCCAGCAGCGTAGCTCAGGAACAAGAGACCCAGTACTTC
.	.	TRBV20-1	TRBJ2-1	CSARDPTGTKQFF	TGCAGTGCTAGAGACCCAACCGGGACCAAGCAGTTCTTC
TRBD2	.	TRBV6-2/TRBV6-3	TRBJ2-1	CASSLAGVSNEQFF	TGTGCCAGCAGTCTAGCGGGGGTGAGCAATGAGCAGTTCTTC
.	few	TRBV7-9	TRBJ2-3	CASSLLRAQGTDTQYF	TGTGCCAGCAGCCTCCTGAGGGCACAGGGCACAGATACGCAGTATTTT
TRBD2	.	TRBV6-5	TRBJ2-2	CATTSGSLSYTGELFF	TGTGCCACGACTAGCGGGAGTCTTAGTTACACCGGGGAGCTGTTTTTT
TRBD1	.	TRBV30	TRBJ2-2	CAWRGQGPGELFF	TGTGCCTGGAGGGGACAGGGTCCCGGGGAGCTGTTTTTT
.	.	TRBV12-3/TRBV12-4	TRBJ2-7	CASSLGDRSNRYF	TGTGCCAGCAGTTTAGGAGACAGGTCCAACAGGTACTTC
.	few	TRBV4-1	TRBJ2-7	CASSQIREIPEQYF	TGCGCCAGCAGCCAAATTAGGGAGATCCCCGAGCAGTACTTC
.	few	TRBV27	TRBJ2-7	CATRRVRRDEQYF	TGTGCCACCCGCCGGGTCAGGCGCGACGAGCAGTACTTC
TRBD2	.	TRBV7-9	TRBJ2-5	CASSLAGTSDHQETQYF	TGTGCCAGCAGCTTAGCCGGGACTAGCGATCACCAAGAGACCCAGTACTTC
TRBD1	.	TRBV9	TRBJ1-1	CASSADRDTEAFF	TGTGCCAGCAGCGCAGACAGGGACACTGAAGCTTTCTTT
TRBD2	.	TRBV4-2	TRBJ2-1	CASSRARLAGGDNMVNEQFF	TGTGCCAGCAGCCGGGCTAGGCTAGCGGGTGGGGATAATATGGTCAATGAGCAGTTCTTC
TRBD1	.	TRBV24-1	TRBJ2-7	CAVGTGSEQYF	TGTGCCGTCGGGACAGGGAGCGAGCAGTACTTC
.	.	TRBV7-3	TRBJ2-2	CASSLGPLATGELFF	TGTGCCAGCAGCTTAGGTCCCCTAGCGACCGGGGAGCTGTTTTTT
.	.	TRBV5-5	TRBJ1-6	CASSRAPAGGSALHF	TGTGCCAGCAGCCGAGCCCCGGCCGGTGGGTCGGCCCTCCACTTT
TRBD1	.	TRBV12-3/TRBV12-4	TRBJ1-1	CASRPQGNRDTEAFF	TGTGCCAGCAGACCACAGGGGAATAGGGACACTGAAGCTTTCTTT
TRBD1	few	TRBV5-1	TRBJ2-5	CASSFGTVETQYF	TGCGCCAGCAGCTTCGGGACAGTAGAGACCCAGTACTTC
.	few	TRBV6-6	TRBJ2-5	CASSFTSGGTQYF	TGTGCCAGCAGCTTTACGAGCGGCGGGACCCAGTACTTC
TRBD2	.	TRBV2	TRBJ2-3	CASSRRTSSTDTQYF	TGTGCCAGCAGTCGCCGGACTAGTAGCACAGATACGCAGTATTTT
TRBD2	.	TRBV29-1	TRBJ2-5	CSVEAPGLAGQETQYF	TGCAGCGTTGAAGCACCGGGACTAGCGGGGCAAGAGACCCAGTACTTC
TRBD1	.	TRBV4-2	TRBJ1-3	CASSQGSYRGSSGNTIYF	TGTGCCAGCAGCCAAGGATCTTACAGGGGGAGCTCTGGAAACACCATATATTTT
TRBD1	once	TRBV18	TRBJ1-4	CASSPDTGVIFF	TGTGCCAGCTCACCGGACACAGGGGTAATCTTTTTT
TRBD2	.	TRBV24-1	TRBJ2-2	CASRGTSGDTGELFF	TGTGCCTCTCGGGGGACTAGCGGGGACACCGGGGAGCTGTTTTTT
TRBD1	.	TRBV5-1	TRBJ1-1	CASSLQGHGNTEAFF	TGCGCCAGCAGCCTACAGGGGCACGGTAACACTGAAGCTTTCTTT
TRBD2	.	TRBV6-2/TRBV6-3	TRBJ2-1	CASNAGGPGHEQFF	TGTGCCAGCAACGCGGGAGGCCCGGGGCATGAGCAGTTCTTC
.	.	TRBV9	TRBJ2-2	CASSVTSAYTGELFF	TGTGCCAGCAGCGTAACTAGTGCGTACACCGGGGAGCTGTTTTTT
TRBD1	.	TRBV18	TRBJ2-1	CASSPGQGANEQFF	TGTGCCAGCTCACCGGGACAGGGGGCAAATGAGCAGTTCTTC
TRBD2	.	TRBV6-1	TRBJ2-7	CASSSLAGASHEQYF	TGTGCCAGCAGCAGCCTAGCGGGGGCTTCCCACGAGCAGTACTTC
.	few	TRBV6-6	TRBJ2-2	CASSFAGFGELFF	TGTGCCAGCAGTTTTGCCGGGTTCGGGGAGCTGTTTTTT
.	.	TRBV12-3/TRBV12-4	TRBJ2-3	CASSFGPLTPTDTQYF	TGTGCCAGCAGTTTTGGACCACTAACCCCCACAGATACGCAGTATTTT
.	.	TRBV20-1	TRBJ1-2	CSASPKGQKWTF	TGCAGTGCTAGCCCTAAAGGACAGAAGTGGACCTTC
.	few	TRBV5-1	TRBJ1-2	CASSLGAGRGTNYGYTF	TGCGCCAGCAGCTTGGGGGCGGGCCGGGGAACCAACTATGGCTACACCTTC
.	.	TRBV20-1	TRBJ1-1	CSALKKGIPEAFF	TGCAGTGCTTTGAAGAAGGGTATCCCTGAAGCTTTCTTT
TRBD2	.	TRBV5-1	TRBJ2-7	CASSLGQTSGGYEQYF	TGCGCCAGCAGCTTGGGCCAGACTAGCGGGGGTTACGAGCAGTACTTC
TRBD2	.	TRBV7-2	TRBJ2-3	CASSLRGLAGGPWTDTQYF	TGTGCCAGCAGCTTGCGGGGACTAGCGGGAGGGCCTTGGACAGATACGCAGTATTTT
.	.	TRBV7-3	TRBJ2-2	CENRVGTGELFF	TGCGAAAACAGGGTCGGCACCGGGGAGCTGTTTTTT
TRBD2	.	TRBV7-8	TRBJ2-3	CASSWTSGDTDTQYF	TGTGCCAGCAGCTGGACTAGCGGAGACACAGATACGCAGTATTTT
.	.	TRBV5-1	TRBJ2-7	CASFTGTDSYEQYF	TGCGCCAGCTTTACCGGGACCGACTCCTACGAGCAGTACTTC
TRBD2	.	TRBV6-1	TRBJ2-7	CASSELSGDYEQYF	TGTGCCAGCAGTGAATTGAGCGGGGACTACGAGCAGTACTTC
TRBD2	few	TRBV7-2	TRBJ2-1	CASSSGLGSTNEQFF	TGTGCCAGCAGCTCGGGACTAGGATCCACCAATGAGCAGTTCTTC
TRBD1	.	TRBV6-2/TRBV6-3	TRBJ2-7	CASSSQGAEQYF	TGTGCCAGCAGCTCCCAGGGGGCCGAGCAGTACTTC